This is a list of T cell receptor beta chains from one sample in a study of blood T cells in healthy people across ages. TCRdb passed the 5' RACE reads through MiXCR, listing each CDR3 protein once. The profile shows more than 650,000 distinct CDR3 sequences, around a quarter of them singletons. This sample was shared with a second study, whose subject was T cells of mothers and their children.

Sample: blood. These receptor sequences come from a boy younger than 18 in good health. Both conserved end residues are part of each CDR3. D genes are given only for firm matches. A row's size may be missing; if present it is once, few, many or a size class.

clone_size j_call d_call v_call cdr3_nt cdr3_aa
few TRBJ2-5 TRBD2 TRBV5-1 TGCGCCAGCAGCTTGGCCGGGACTAGCGGGGGTCAAGAGACCCAGTACTTC CASSLAGTSGGQETQYF
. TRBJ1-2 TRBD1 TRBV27 TGCGCCAGCAGGGGGGTTTCCAGGTTGGGCTACACCTTC CASRGVSRLGYTF
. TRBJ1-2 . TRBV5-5 TGTGCCAGCAGCTCTCGGCCTCGTGAAGCGAACTATGGCTACACCTTC CASSSRPREANYGYTF
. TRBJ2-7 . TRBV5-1 TGCGCCAGCAGCTTGGCAGCTCGGATGACGGGAGAGCAGTACTTC CASSLAARMTGEQYF
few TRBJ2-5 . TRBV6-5 TGTGCCGGCACCAGGACAGCCGGGGAGACCCAGTACTTC CAGTRTAGETQYF
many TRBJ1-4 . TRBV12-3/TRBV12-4 TGTGCCAGCAGTCTGACGACGGCGGGGCGCGAAAAACTGTTTTTT CASSLTTAGREKLFF
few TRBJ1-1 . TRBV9 TGTGCCAGCAGCGTAGGAGTTGGCACTGAAGCTTTCTTT CASSVGVGTEAFF
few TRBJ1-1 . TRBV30 TGTGCCTGGACCCTTCCGTCCCGGACTGAAGCTTTCTTT CAWTLPSRTEAFF
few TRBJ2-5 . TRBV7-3 TGTGCCAGCAGCGACCGCAGGGGGGGGCAAGAGACCCAGTACTTC CASSDRRGGQETQYF
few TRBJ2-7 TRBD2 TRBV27 TGTGCCAGCAGTCCCCTGACTAGCGGGAACTCCTACGAGCAGTACTTC CASSPLTSGNSYEQYF
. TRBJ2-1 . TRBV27 TGTGCCAGCAGAGGAGGGAACCCCCCGTTCGATGAGCAGTTCTTC CASRGGNPPFDEQFF
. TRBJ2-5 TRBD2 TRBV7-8 TGTGCCAGCCTTTTACTAGCGGGAGTTCGAGAGACCCAGTACTTC CASLLLAGVRETQYF
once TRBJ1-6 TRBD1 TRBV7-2 TGTGCCAGCAGCTTGGACAGGGGAGCATCACCCCTCCACTTT CASSLDRGASPLHF
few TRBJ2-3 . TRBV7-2 TGTACCAGCAGCCTCCGGGACTTTTACACAGATACGCAGTATTTT CTSSLRDFYTDTQYF
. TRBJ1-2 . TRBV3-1 TGTGCCAGCAGCCAAGTGGGAGCGGGCCCACTCTATGGCTACACCTTC CASSQVGAGPLYGYTF
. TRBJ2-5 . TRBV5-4 TGTGCCAGCAGGCCGGGGAACGTGGGAGCCCAGTACTTC CASRPGNVGAQYF
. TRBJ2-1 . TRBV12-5 TGTGCTAGTGGCGACGACAGGAAGGGCAATGAGCAGTTCTTC CASGDDRKGNEQFF
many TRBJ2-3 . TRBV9 TGTGCCAGCAGCTCCCTGGGTGGCACAGATACGCAGTATTTT CASSSLGGTDTQYF
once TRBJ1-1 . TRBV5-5 TGTGCCAGCAGCTCGCACGACAGGAACACTGAAGCTTTCTTT CASSSHDRNTEAFF
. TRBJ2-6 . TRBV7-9 TGTGCCAGCAGCCCCGGGGGTCGATGGGCCAACGTCCTGACTTTC CASSPGGRWANVLTF
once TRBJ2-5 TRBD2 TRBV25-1 TGTGCCAGCAGTGAATTTGGCGGGGGGATCCAAGAGACCCAGTACTTC CASSEFGGGIQETQYF
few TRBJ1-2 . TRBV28 TGTGCCAGCAGAAAAGCCGGGACGCATTATGGCTACACCTTC CASRKAGTHYGYTF
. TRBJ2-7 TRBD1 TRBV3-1 TGTGCCAGCAGCCGGACAGGGGCCTCCTACGAGCAGTACTTC CASSRTGASYEQYF
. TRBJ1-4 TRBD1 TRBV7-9 TGTGCCAGCAGCTTAGGGGGACAGGCGGGCGAAAAACTGTTTTTT CASSLGGQAGEKLFF
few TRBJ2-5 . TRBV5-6 TGTGCCAGCAGCTGGACCCGCCCCCAAGAGACCCAGTACTTC CASSWTRPQETQYF
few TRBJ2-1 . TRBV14 TGTGCCAGCGGACGGGCTACCTCCTACAATGAGCAGTTCTTC CASGRATSYNEQFF
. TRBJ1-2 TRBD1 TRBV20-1 TGCAGTGCTGGGGCAGGGGGCATTTTGGGCTACACCTTC CSAGAGGILGYTF
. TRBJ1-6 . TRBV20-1 TGCAGTGCTCGAACCGGACGGGGGAATTCACCCCTCCACTTT CSARTGRGNSPLHF
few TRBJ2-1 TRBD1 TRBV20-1 TGCAGTGCAAAGGCCGAGGACAGGGGGATCAATGAGCAGTTCTTC CSAKAEDRGINEQFF
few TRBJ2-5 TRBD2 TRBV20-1 TGCAGTGCTAGACTAGCGGGGGGCCAAGAGGCCCAGTACTTC CSARLAGGQEAQYF
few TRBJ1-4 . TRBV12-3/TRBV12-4 TGTGCCAGCAGTTTCGAGACAACTAATGAAAAACTGTTTTTT CASSFETTNEKLFF
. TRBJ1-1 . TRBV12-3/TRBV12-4 TGTGCCAGCAGTTTGGAGGCCTGGGACACTGAAGCTTTCTTT CASSLEAWDTEAFF
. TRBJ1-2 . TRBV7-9 TGTGCCAGCAGCTTAGCGATGGGGGGAAGCTACACCTTC CASSLAMGGSYTF
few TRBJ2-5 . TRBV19 TGTGCCAGTAGTAAAAACCAGGGTGGAGAGCAGTACTTC CASSKNQGGEQYF
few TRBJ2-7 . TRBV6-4 TGTGCCAGCAGTGACTGGGAAGGGACCACCTACGAGCAGTACTTC CASSDWEGTTYEQYF
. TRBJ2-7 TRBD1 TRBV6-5 TGTGCCAGCAGTTTAGGAGACAGGGATACCCCCGAGCAGTACTTC CASSLGDRDTPEQYF
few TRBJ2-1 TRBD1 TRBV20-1 TGCAGTGCTAGTCCGGGACAGGGGGCGAATGAGCAGTTCTTC CSASPGQGANEQFF
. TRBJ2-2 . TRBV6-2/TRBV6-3 TGTGCCAGCAGTTATGTGGTAATTACCGGGGAGCTGTTTTTT CASSYVVITGELFF
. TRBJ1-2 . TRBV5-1 TGCGCCAGCAGCTTCGGTCGAGCTAACTATGGCTACACCTTC CASSFGRANYGYTF
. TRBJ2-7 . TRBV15 TGTGCCACCAGGAGCATGGGGGCCTACGAGCAGTACTTC CATRSMGAYEQYF
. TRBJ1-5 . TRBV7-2 TGTGCTGGCAGTTTCGAACAGGGACAGCCCCAGCATTTT CAGSFEQGQPQHF
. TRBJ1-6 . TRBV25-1 TGTGCCAGCAGTGAATTATGGGTTACTAGTTCACCCCTCCACTTT CASSELWVTSSPLHF
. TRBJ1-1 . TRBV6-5 TGTGCCAGCAGCCAAATGAACACTGAAGCTTTCTTT CASSQMNTEAFF
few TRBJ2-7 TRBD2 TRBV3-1 TGTGCCAGCAGCCAAATCGCTAGCGGATACTACGAGCAGTACTTC CASSQIASGYYEQYF
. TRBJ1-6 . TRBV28 TGTGCCAGCAGTTCCAGTTCACCCCTCCACTTT CASSSSSPLHF
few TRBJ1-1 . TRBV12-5 TGTGCTAGTGGTTTGGTAACGGGTACTGAAGCTTTCTTT CASGLVTGTEAFF
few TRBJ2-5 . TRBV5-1 TGCGCCAGCAGCTCGGACGGGGGAACCGTGGCGGAGACCCAGTACTTC CASSSDGGTVAETQYF
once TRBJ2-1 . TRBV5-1 TGCGCCAGCAGCTTGGTCGGGGACGACTACAATGAGCAGTTCTTC CASSLVGDDYNEQFF
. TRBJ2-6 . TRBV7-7 TGTGCCAGCAGCCCCTTTTTGGGCCCCTTCTCTGGGGCCAACGTCCTGACTTTC CASSPFLGPFSGANVLTF
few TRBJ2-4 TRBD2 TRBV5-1 TGCGCCAGCAGCGCGGGACTAGCGGGGGGATTCGACTACATTCAGTACTTC CASSAGLAGGFDYIQYF
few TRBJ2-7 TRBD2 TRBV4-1 TGCGCCAGCAGCTATACCGGGACTAGCGGCCCCTACGAGCAGTACTTC CASSYTGTSGPYEQYF